The sequence of this TCR beta chain was determined in a study of blood T cell repertoires in COVID-19. Looking at the study overall: Donors in the United States, Italy and Spain gave samples during acute or convalescent COVID-19. Sources were T cells, B-cell-depleted T cells, or PBMCs; the material itself was cDNA or gDNA.

Some clones are missing from TCRdb's copy, which holds only in-frame ones; the method was immunoSEQ multiplex PCR. The sample includes fewer than 300,000 clones, 75% to 90% seen only once; the top ten take 8.8%. Donors in Cohort 3 who had recovered were those with two negative PCRs, healthcare professional clearance, or resolution of their symptoms. In germline, CDR1 is SGDLS, CDR2 YYNGEE. The CDR3 spans 14 residues. V dropped 4 bases and J dropped 5; count of bases not matched to a gene: 5. Input material: PBMCs or T cells enriched from blood (not recorded which). This rearrangement joins TRBV9 to TRBJ2-5, with TRBD2 matching over 10 bases. The receptor was isolated from a man between 35 and 55 years old who had recovered from COVID-19. In nucleotides, the CDR3 is TGTGCCAGCAGCATTAGCGGGGGGCCGGAGACCCAGTACTTC. Its translation: CASSISGGPETQYF. Looking up the rest from reference TRBV9 and TRBJ2-5 gives the full variable domain: DSGVTQTPKHLITATGQRVTLRCSPRSGDLSVYWYQQSLDQGLQFLIQYYNGEERAKGNILERFSAQQFPDLHSELNLSSLELGDSALYFCASSISGGPETQYFGPGTRLLVL.